What follows are 13 T cell receptor beta chains derived from one specimen sequenced in a study of T cell responses to AZD1222 COVID-19 vaccine. Method: immunoSEQ multiplex PCR; TCRdb's copy keeps in-frame clones and lacks some. The repertoire has 95,000 to 150,000 clones, 87% of them found once; the top ten carry roughly 1.2%. Sequencing was performed on peripheral blood, taken on day 0 of AZD1222 vaccination. These receptors were obtained from an adult in good health.

V usage is TRBV5-6 and J usage is TRBJ2-3; D might be TRBD1 or TRBD2, each matching 5 bases. Germline assignment: CDR1 SGHDT and CDR2 YYEEEE. The germline V and J ends were trimmed by 4 bases and 4 bases, with 16 bases remaining between them. There are 15 residues in the CDR3. CDR3 protein: CASSNGVLGADTQYF. The CDR3 DNA is TGTGCCAGCAGCAATGGGGTCCTGGGGGCAGATACGCAGTATTTT.

This chain links TRBV25-1 with TRBJ2-7; 8 nucleotides match TRBD1. Germline loops: CDR1 MGHDK, CDR2 SYGVNS. This CDR3 spans 15 amino acids. The ends lost 3 bases at V and 1 base at J; junction bases unmatched: 5. Written as DNA, the CDR3 is TGTGCCAGCAGTGATGCCCGACAGGGGTCCTACGAGCAGTACTTC. Translated: CASSDARQGSYEQYF.

The chain employs TRBV10-3 and TRBJ2-7, with D possibly TRBD1 on 6 matching bases. This CDR3 is built from 13 residues. V was trimmed by 6 bases and J by 5 bases, leaving 14 bases between them. Germline assignment: CDR1 ENHRY and CDR2 SYGVKD. CDR3 residues: CAIRRMGADEQYF. CDR3 in DNA: TGTGCCATCAGGCGAATGGGGGCCGACGAGCAGTACTTC.

This clone was seen a single time. This rearrangement joins TRBV7-6 to TRBJ2-5; the match to TRBD1 covers 7 bases. There are 15 residues in the CDR3. V dropped 1 base and J dropped 5; count of bases not matched to a gene: 7. Germline V gene data show CDR1 as SGHVS and CDR2 as FNYEAQ. The CDR3 DNA is TGTGCCAGCAGCTTAGGCACATTCAGGGGGGAGACCCAGTACTTC. Translating it yields CASSLGTFRGETQYF.

J is TRBJ1-6 and V is TRBV6-5; D unresolved. This CDR3 has 14 amino acids. V lost 6 bases, J lost 4 bases, and 10 bases lay in between. Germline CDR1 MNHEY, CDR2 SVGAGI. The CDR3 sequence: CASSSEQYNSPLHF. The CDR3 region has the DNA TGTGCCAGCAGCTCCGAACAATATAATTCACCCCTCCACTTT.

The chain has TRBV5-5 and TRBJ2-3; possibly TRBD1 for D (6 bases). The CDR3 has 14 amino acids. Between the trimmed V and J ends, which lost 2 bases and 4 bases, there was a span of 11 bases. Per germline, CDR1 SGHKS and CDR2 YYEKEE (reference sequence). This CDR3 is CASSFGQGPDTQYF. The CDR3 DNA reads TGTGCCAGCAGCTTTGGGCAGGGGCCAGATACGCAGTATTTT.

The CDR3 nucleotides read TGTGCCAGTAGGAGGGACAGGGGTAACACTGAAGCTTTCTTT. Amino acids: CASRRDRGNTEAFF. This rearrangement joins TRBV19 to TRBJ1-1, with 10 bases matching TRBD1. Germline V gene sequence: CDR1 LNHDA, CDR2 SQIVND (reference sequence). The CDR3 runs 14 residues. The J segment lost 2 bases and the V segment lost 6 bases, leaving 3 bases of the junction unmatched.

This chain joins TRBV24-1 and TRBJ1-1; 7 positions match TRBD1. Germline lookup yields CDR1 KGHDR and CDR2 SFDVKD. The CDR3 length is 15 residues. The J segment lost 1 base and the V segment lost 9 bases, leaving 10 bases of the junction unmatched. The CDR3 DNA sequence: TGTGCCACCCATACCCCGGGACAGAAGAACACTGAAGCTTTCTTT. This encodes CATHTPGQKNTEAFF.

This clone has just a few counts. This sequence joins TRBV7-2 and TRBJ1-1; weak D call: TRBD1 (5 bases). The V and J ends lost 5 bases and 6 bases respectively, with 13 bases between them. Germline lookup yields CDR1 SGHTA and CDR2 FQGNSA. The CDR3 has 13 amino acids. The CDR3 sequence is CASSPRTYPEAFF. The CDR3 nucleotides are TGTGCCAGCAGCCCGCGGACATATCCTGAAGCTTTCTTT.

A few counts support this clone. The J gene is TRBJ1-5, the V gene TRBV7-2; TRBD1 aligns across 7 bases. This CDR3 region has 14 residues. CDR1 and CDR2 from the germline V gene are SGHTA and FQGNSA. With 5 bases clipped from V and 3 bases from J, the junction kept 4 bases outside the gene matches. The DNA for the CDR3 is TGTGCCAGCAGCATGGACAGGACCAATCAGCCCCAGCATTTT. Protein product: CASSMDRTNQPQHF.

The V and J genes are TRBV7-8 and TRBJ1-6, with a weak D call TRBD1 (6 bases). V gave up 1 base and J gave up 0 bases, with 13 bases separating them. CDR1 SGHVS and CDR2 FQNEAQ come from the germline V gene. This CDR3 spans 18 amino acids. The CDR3 nucleotides read TGTGCCAGCAGCTTAGAGACCAGGGGCCTCTCCTATAATTCACCCCTCCACTTT. Translating it yields CASSLETRGLSYNSPLHF.

V usage is TRBV5-4 and J usage is TRBJ1-1; D may be TRBD1 (6 bases). This CDR3 region has 14 residues. Germline CDR1 is SGHNT and CDR2 is YYREEE (reference sequence). Trimming stripped 6 bases from V and 3 bases from J, with 15 bases between. CDR3 bases: TGTGCCAGCAACTCACCCTCAGGGGACACTGAAGCTTTCTTT. Amino acids: CASNSPSGDTEAFF.

The chain couples TRBV10-3 to TRBJ1-1; no firm D call. V gave up 7 bases and J gave up 0 bases, with 9 bases separating them. This CDR3 is 13 amino acids long. Germline V gene sequence: CDR1 ENHRY, CDR2 SYGVKD. CDR3 DNA sequence: TGTGCCATCAACGCAGGAATGAACACTGAAGCTTTCTTT. Protein product: CAINAGMNTEAFF.